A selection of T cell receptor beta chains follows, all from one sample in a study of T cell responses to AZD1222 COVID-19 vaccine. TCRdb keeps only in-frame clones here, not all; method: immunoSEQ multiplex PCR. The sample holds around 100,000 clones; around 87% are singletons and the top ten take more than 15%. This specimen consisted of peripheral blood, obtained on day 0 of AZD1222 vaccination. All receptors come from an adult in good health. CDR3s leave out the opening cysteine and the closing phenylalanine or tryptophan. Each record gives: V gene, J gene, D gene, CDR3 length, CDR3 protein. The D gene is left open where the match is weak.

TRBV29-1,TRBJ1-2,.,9,SVDGPYGYT
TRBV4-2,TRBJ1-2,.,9,ASSQVGGYT
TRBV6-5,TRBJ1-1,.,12,ASSKLVLNTEAF
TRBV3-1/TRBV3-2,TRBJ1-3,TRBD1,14,ASTAGTGSSGNTIY
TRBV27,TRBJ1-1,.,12,ASSLRGSHTEAF
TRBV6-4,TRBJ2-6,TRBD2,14,ASSRAGGSGANVLT
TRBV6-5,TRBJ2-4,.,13,ASSPGQVAKNIQY
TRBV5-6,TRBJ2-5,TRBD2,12,ASSSSSGSETQY
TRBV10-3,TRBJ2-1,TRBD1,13,AITDGTGVRYEQF
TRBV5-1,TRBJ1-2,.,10,ASSELGYGYT
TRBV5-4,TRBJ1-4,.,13,ASSLARAGREKLF
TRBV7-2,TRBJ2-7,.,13,ASSLAQGLTYEQY
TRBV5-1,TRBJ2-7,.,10,ASSFKGDEQY
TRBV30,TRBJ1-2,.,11,AWSDLTGYGYT
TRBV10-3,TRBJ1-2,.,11,AISERGTYGYT
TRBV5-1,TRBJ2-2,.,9,ASIGSGELF
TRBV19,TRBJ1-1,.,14,ASSIDYGGTNTEAF
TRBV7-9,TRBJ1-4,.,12,ASSVDATNEKLF
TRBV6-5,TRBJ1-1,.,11,ASSPTGWTEAF
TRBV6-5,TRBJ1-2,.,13,ASVGLGFLGLGYT
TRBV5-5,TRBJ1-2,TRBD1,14,ASSLARSGGGYGYT
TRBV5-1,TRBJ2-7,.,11,ASSGTGVYEQY
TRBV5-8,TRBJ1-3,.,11,ASSLRRGNTIY
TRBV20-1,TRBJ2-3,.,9,SAKATDTQY
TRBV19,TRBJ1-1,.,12,ASSISGAQGEAF
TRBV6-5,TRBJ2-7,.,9,ASSGLYEQY
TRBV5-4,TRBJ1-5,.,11,ASSLEGEQPQH
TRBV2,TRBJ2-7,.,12,ASSDRTGSYEQY
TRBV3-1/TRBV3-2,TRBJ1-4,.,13,ASRPTGGGNEKLF
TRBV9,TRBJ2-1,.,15,ASSPRGLSGEYNEQF
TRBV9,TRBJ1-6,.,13,ASSSDGQSNSPLH
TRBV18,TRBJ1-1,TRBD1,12,ASSPGQGGTEAF
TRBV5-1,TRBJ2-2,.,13,ASSLGGANTGELF
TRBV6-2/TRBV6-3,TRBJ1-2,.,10,ASSSQGYGYT
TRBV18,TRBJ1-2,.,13,ASSPPSGPYSGYT
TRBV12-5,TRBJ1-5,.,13,ASGLGTASNQPQH
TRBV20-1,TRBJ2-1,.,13,SASPGALKGGEQF
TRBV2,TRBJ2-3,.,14,ASSERVTRSTDTQY
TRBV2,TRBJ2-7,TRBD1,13,ASSQAGGVNYEQY
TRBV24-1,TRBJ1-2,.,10,ATRGGDYGYT
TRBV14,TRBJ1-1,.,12,ASSQAGRYTEAF
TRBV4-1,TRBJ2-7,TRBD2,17,ASSQELVGTSGSTYEQY
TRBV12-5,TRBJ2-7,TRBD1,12,ASAWDRASYEQY
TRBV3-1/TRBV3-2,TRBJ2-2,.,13,ASSQLFSGPGELF
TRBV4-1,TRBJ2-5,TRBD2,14,ASSRGTSGGSETQY
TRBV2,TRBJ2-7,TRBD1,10,ASSRQGAQLS
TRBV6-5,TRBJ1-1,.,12,ASSSGSGDTEAF
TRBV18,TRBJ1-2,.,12,ASSPSLGEDGYT
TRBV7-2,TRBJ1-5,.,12,ASSSYRGGEPQH
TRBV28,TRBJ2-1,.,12,ASSSRDWDNEQF
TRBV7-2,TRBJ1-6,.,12,ASSYRALNSPLH
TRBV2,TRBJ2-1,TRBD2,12,ASSRTSAYNEQF